These 32 T cell receptor beta chains originate from one sample sequenced in a study of T cells in Graves' hyperthyroidism and ophthalmopathy. From RNA transcripts, TCR beta CDR3 regions were amplified. First-round RT-PCR with HTBI primers amplified the TCR CDR3 region. TCRdb reprocessed the multiplex PCR reads via MiXCR and lists one record per CDR3 protein. This sample has over 450,000 distinct CDR3 sequences, with 17% found just once. The specimen was blood. These receptors all stem from a woman aged 18 to 35 with Graves' ophthalmopathy.

The genes are TRBV7-3 and TRBJ1-1; TRBD1 agrees at 8 bases. CDR1 and CDR2 from the germline V gene are SGHTA and FQGTGA. The CDR3 has 13 residues. Trimming took 4 bases from V and 6 from J; bases not matched to a gene: 4. DNA for the CDR3: TGTGCCAGCAGCTATGACAGGGGCTCTGAAGCTTTCTTT. Translation gives CASSYDRGSEAFF.

This clonotype showed up just a few times. The rearrangement joins TRBV6-1 to TRBJ1-6, with 10 bases aligning to TRBD1. J lost 8 bases, V lost 1 base, and 5 bases had no gene match. The germline CDR1 and CDR2 sequences are MNHNS and SASEGT. The CDR3 contains 16 residues. The CDR3: CASSEVWDRGYSPLHF. CDR3 bases: TGTGCCAGCAGTGAAGTATGGGACAGGGGATATTCACCCCTCCACTTT.

This clonotype was recorded many times. V usage is TRBV27 and J usage is TRBJ1-5; unclear D gene. V was trimmed by 8 bases and J by 3 bases, leaving 17 bases between them. This CDR3 is built from 15 residues. Looked up from germline, CDR1 is MNHEY and CDR2 is SMNVEV (reference sequence). The CDR3 is CASAGSGLNNQPQHF. Here the CDR3 DNA reads TGTGCCAGCGCGGGATCGGGCCTTAACAATCAGCCCCAGCATTTT.

The sample holds many counts of this clonotype. The chain recombines TRBV9 with TRBJ2-5; D unclear. Between the trimmed V and J ends, which lost 3 bases and 0 bases, there was a span of 3 bases. The CDR3 totals 12 residues. Looked up from germline, CDR1 is SGDLS and CDR2 is YYNGEE. Written as DNA, the CDR3 is TGTGCCAGCAGCGCCTACCAAGAGACCCAGTACTTC. This gives the protein CASSAYQETQYF.

This clonotype was observed a handful of times. Compared with germline, one end of the junction differs, possibly owing to a read error. The genes are TRBV5-1 and TRBJ2-7; 8 bases map to TRBD1. This CDR3 contains 14 residues. CDR1 and CDR2 from the germline V gene are SGHRS and YFSETQ. CDR3 in DNA: TGTGCCAGCAGCTTGGACAGGGCCCACTACGAGCAGTACTTC. This sequence encodes CASSLDRAHYEQYF.

The chain is built from TRBV9 and TRBJ2-1; 12 bases match TRBD2. There are 15 residues in the CDR3. The J segment lost 7 bases and the V segment lost 2 bases, leaving 4 bases of the junction unmatched. Germline V gene lookup returns CDR1 SGDLS and CDR2 YYNGEE. CDR3: CASSVTSGGRNEQFF. CDR3 nucleotide sequence: TGTGCCAGCAGCGTGACTAGCGGGGGAAGGAATGAGCAGTTCTTC.

Concerning this clonotype: A single base separates this from a much larger clone, so it may be a read error. This chain uses TRBV7-3 with TRBJ2-1; 7 nucleotides match TRBD1. From germline, CDR1 is SGHTA and CDR2 FQGTGA. The junction had 10 bases not matched to a gene; V was cut back by 5 bases and J by 6 bases. The CDR3 sequence is 15 residues long. CDR3 DNA: TGTGCCAGCAGCGGCCCGGGACAGCAAATCAATGAGCAGTTCTTC. Amino acids: CASSGPGQQINEQFF.

In its sample, this clonotype was seen many times. This chain links TRBV9 with TRBJ2-3; 8 positions agree with TRBD1. The CDR3 is made up of 14 amino acids. V was pared by 3 bases and J by 1 base, with 1 base of the junction left unmatched. The germline V gene encodes CDR1 SGDLS and CDR2 YYNGEE. CDR3 nucleotides: TGTGCCAGCAGCGAGGACAGGGGCACAGATACGCAGTATTTT. Translation gives CASSEDRGTDTQYF.

This chain links TRBV2 with TRBJ1-2; D ambiguous. Germline CDR1 SNHLY, CDR2 FYNNEI. The CDR3 is 14 amino acids. Trimming pared 1 base from V and 8 bases from J, leaving 14 bases between. The CDR3, as DNA: TGTGCCAGCAGTGAAGGGTACACCAACCGGGGCTACACCTTC. Amino acid sequence: CASSEGYTNRGYTF.

The CDR3: CATGGGGNEQFF. In nucleotides, the CDR3 is TGTGCCACCGGGGGGGGCGGGAATGAGCAGTTCTTC. This chain links TRBV24-1 with TRBJ2-1; D is possibly TRBD2 (7 bases). Looked up from germline, CDR1 is KGHDR and CDR2 is SFDVKD. Trimming shortened V by 9 bases and J by 7 bases, and 12 bases separated the two germline ends. This CDR3 comprises 12 residues.

This clonotype was recorded at least ten times. The V gene is TRBV20-1, the J gene TRBJ1-2; D might be TRBD1 (5 bases). The CDR3 totals 13 residues. Germline-derived CDR1 and CDR2 are DFQATT and SNEGSKA (reference sequence). Deletions cut 1 base from V and 5 bases from J, with 11 bases between. For the CDR3, the DNA is TGCAGTGCTAGAGCAGGGAGTAGTTATGGCTACACCTTC. Protein sequence: CSARAGSSYGYTF.

V is TRBV7-3 and J is TRBJ2-7; D possibly uses TRBD1 or TRBD2 (5 bases each). The CDR3 extends over 17 amino acids. The V gene lost 0 bases and the J gene lost 1 base, with 16 bases spanning the gap. CDR1 is SGHTA, CDR2 FQGTGA, per germline. The CDR3 bases are TGTGCCAGCAGCTTAACCCCGGAGGCAGGGCCTTCCTACGAGCAGTACTTC. Its translation: CASSLTPEAGPSYEQYF.

As for this clonotype: A much bigger clone sits one base away, suggesting this may be a read error. This CDR3 is missing its conserved last phenylalanine or tryptophan, likely due to a read error. The chain combines TRBV3-1 with TRBJ1-5; possibly TRBD1 for D (5 bases). CDR1 is LGHDT, CDR2 YNNKEL, per germline (reference sequence). Trimming took off 1 base at V and 1 base at J, with 5 bases between the two ends. The CDR3 has 14 amino acids. The CDR3 region is CASSQGGSNQPQHL. CDR3 bases: TGTGCCAGCAGCCAAGGGGGGAGCAATCAGCCCCAGCATCTT.

This clonotype was observed at least ten times. This rearrangement joins TRBV28 to TRBJ1-2; D is perhaps TRBD1 (6 bases). Germline CDR1 and CDR2: MDHEN and SYDVKM. The CDR3 length is 14 residues. Between the trimmed V and J ends, which lost 3 bases and 4 bases, there was a span of 12 bases. CDR3 in amino acids: CASSFYQGSYGYTF. The CDR3 coding sequence is TGTGCCAGCAGTTTTTATCAGGGGTCCTATGGCTACACCTTC.

Ten or more counts support this clonotype. V gene TRBV20-1 combines with J gene TRBJ1-2, with D unclear. V was cut by 1 base and J by 3 bases, with 6 bases left in between. CDR3 length: 12 amino acids. CDR1 and CDR2 (germline): DFQATT, SNEGSKA (reference sequence). CDR3 sequence (DNA): TGCAGTGCTAGAGCCACTTACTATGGCTACACCTTC. Its translation: CSARATYYGYTF.

This clonotype was recorded once. A junction end diverges from the germline sequence, so it may reflect a read error. The J gene is TRBJ2-7, the V gene TRBV5-1; D gene ambiguous. The CDR3 is 14 amino acids. Germline values: CDR1 SGHRS, CDR2 YFSETQ. The CDR3 here is CASSLGRSSYGQYF. Written as DNA, the CDR3 is TGCGCCAGCAGCTTGGGTCGGAGCTCCTACGGGCAGTACTTC.

The J gene is TRBJ1-5, the V gene TRBV20-1; TRBD1 agrees at 7 bases. Looked up from germline, CDR1 is DFQATT and CDR2 is SNEGSKA (reference sequence). J gave up 4 bases and V 6 bases, and 9 bases lay outside the gene matches. The CDR3 is 14 amino acids. In DNA form, the CDR3 reads TGCAGTGCCAGGGACAGCGGCAAAAATCAGCCCCAGCATTTT. Translation: CSARDSGKNQPQHF.

At least ten counts were recorded for this clonotype. The chain links TRBV18 to TRBJ1-2, with D hard to call. This CDR3 has 12 residues. The V gene's germline CDR1 is KGHSH and CDR2 LQKENI. V was shortened by 1 base and J by 4 bases, with 4 bases between the two germline ends. CDR3: CASSPQGYGYTF. DNA for the CDR3: TGTGCCAGCTCACCACAGGGCTATGGCTACACCTTC.

The CDR3 nucleotides are TGTGCCAGCAGTGTTCGCAAATATAGCAATCAGCCCCAGCATTTT. Its protein product is CASSVRKYSNQPQHF. V gene TRBV6-1 combines with J gene TRBJ1-5, with D hard to call. From germline, CDR1 is MNHNS and CDR2 SASEGT. The CDR3 has 15 amino acids. V gave up 4 bases and J gave up 0 bases, with 10 bases separating them.

V gene TRBV20-1 combines with J gene TRBJ2-5; TRBD2 matches 14 bases. V trimming: 3 bases; J trimming: 2 bases; junction bases outside the gene matches: 5. Germline V CDR1 and CDR2: DFQATT, SNEGSKA (reference sequence). There are 16 residues in the CDR3. CDR3 bases: TGCAGTGCTAGGGTGGGACTAGCGGGAGAACAAGAGACCCAGTACTTC. This translates into CSARVGLAGEQETQYF.

This clonotype was picked up many times. The gene calls are TRBV6-2 or TRBV6-3 and TRBJ1-1; no firm D call. CDR1 is MNHEY and CDR2 is SVGEGT in the germline V gene. This CDR3 comprises 12 residues. V lost 2 bases and J 5 bases, leaving 6 bases between the germline ends. In DNA form, the CDR3 reads TGTGCCAGCAGTTACAGGCGGACTGAAGCTTTCTTT. Its protein is CASSYRRTEAFF.

There are many counts of this clonotype. V and J are TRBV28 and TRBJ1-2, with D possibly TRBD1 on 6 matching bases. V was trimmed by 6 bases and J by 4 bases, leaving 12 bases between them. Germline CDR1 and CDR2: MDHEN and SYDVKM. This CDR3 has 13 amino acids. This CDR3 reads CASSLTGTYGYTF. DNA for the CDR3: TGTGCCAGCAGCTTGACAGGAACCTATGGCTACACCTTC.

At least ten counts were recorded for this clonotype. The chain employs TRBV7-8 and TRBJ2-2; 10 positions agree with TRBD2. The CDR3 sequence is 19 residues long. V dropped 5 bases and J dropped 0; count of bases not matched to a gene: 12. CDR1 is SGHVS, CDR2 FQNEAQ, per germline. CDR3 in amino acids: CASSLSLAGVNANTGELFF. The CDR3 DNA reads TGTGCCAGCAGCCTGAGCCTAGCGGGAGTAAACGCGAACACCGGGGAGCTGTTTTTT.

The V gene is TRBV19, the J gene TRBJ2-1; D is undetermined. V lost 1 base to trimming and J lost 0 bases, with 7 bases between them. CDR3 length: 15 amino acids. The germline gives CDR1 LNHDA, CDR2 SQIVND (reference sequence). CDR3 region: CASSIARNSYNEQFF. The CDR3 DNA sequence: TGTGCCAGTAGTATAGCTAGAAACTCCTACAATGAGCAGTTCTTC. Looking up the rest from reference TRBV19 and TRBJ2-1 gives the full variable domain: DGGITQSPKYLFRKEGQNVTLSCEQNLNHDAMYWYRQDPGQGLRLIYYSQIVNDFQKGDIAEGYSVSREKKESFPLTVTSAQKNPTAFYLCASSIARNSYNEQFFGPGTRLTVL.

This clonotype was detected many times. This chain connects TRBV13 to TRBJ1-2, with 9 bases matching TRBD1. The trim removed 4 bases at V and 12 bases at J, leaving 12 bases unmatched. Germline assignment: CDR1 PRHDT and CDR2 FYEKMQ (reference sequence). The CDR3 runs 14 residues. CDR3 bases: TGTGCCAGCAGCTCAACAACCGAACAGGGGGCTCACACCTTC. It encodes CASSSTTEQGAHTF.

This clonotype was picked up many times. This chain uses TRBV18 with TRBJ2-7; D is perhaps TRBD2 (5 bases). V lost 2 bases and J 6 bases, leaving 11 bases between the germline ends. Germline V gene sequence: CDR1 KGHSH, CDR2 LQKENI. The CDR3 has 13 residues. The CDR3 reads CASSPGERSEQYF. DNA for the CDR3: TGTGCCAGCTCACCAGGGGAGCGGAGCGAGCAGTACTTC.

This clonotype was seen a handful of times. The chain is built from TRBV27 and TRBJ2-7; possible D gene TRBD1, 6 bases. Germline CDR1 reads MNHEY; CDR2 reads SMNVEV (reference sequence). Trimming removed 8 bases from V and 3 bases from J, with 17 bases in between. This CDR3 is 14 amino acids long. The CDR3 sequence is CASRLTGLNYEQYF. The CDR3 bases are TGTGCCAGCCGCTTGACAGGTTTAAACTACGAGCAGTACTTC.

This clonotype has a count of ten or more. The chain employs TRBV13 and TRBJ2-5; 7 bases are a match to TRBD2. CDR1 PRHDT and CDR2 FYEKMQ come from the germline V gene (reference sequence). V was clipped by 3 bases and J by 2 bases; unmatched bases: 0. CDR3 length: 13 amino acids. The CDR3 is CASSFGGQETQYF. CDR3 sequence (DNA): TGTGCCAGCAGCTTCGGGGGGCAAGAGACCCAGTACTTC.

Written as DNA, the CDR3 is TGTGCCAGCAGTTCAATACCGGGACTGACGTCGAACACCGGGGAGCTGTTTTTT. Translated, it gives CASSSIPGLTSNTGELFF. The rearrangement uses TRBV12-3 or TRBV12-4 and TRBJ2-2; TRBD2 is a possible D gene (6 bases). V was clipped by 4 bases and J by 0 bases, with 18 bases between them. This CDR3 is 18 amino acids long.

This clonotype was counted a few times. This chain uses TRBV29-1 with TRBJ1-4; D may be TRBD1 (6 bases). CDR3 length: 14 residues. Deletions cut 6 bases from V and 4 bases from J, with 15 bases between. From germline, CDR1 is SQVTM and CDR2 ANQGSEA. CDR3 region: CSVEEDSFNEKLFF. CDR3 nucleotide sequence: TGCAGCGTCGAGGAGGACAGTTTTAATGAAAAACTGTTTTTT.

This clonotype was observed a few times. The chain combines TRBV10-1 with TRBJ2-7; 9 nucleotides match TRBD1. V lost 0 bases, J lost 3 bases, and 3 bases stayed unmatched. In germline, CDR1 is WNHNN, CDR2 SYGVQD (reference sequence). The CDR3 loop spans 15 amino acids. The CDR3: CASSESGQGGYEQYF. The CDR3 DNA reads TGCGCCAGCAGTGAGTCGGGACAGGGCGGCTACGAGCAGTACTTC.

This clonotype has a handful of counts. The V gene is TRBV5-1, the J gene TRBJ1-1; 8 positions agree with TRBD1. The CDR3 totals 15 residues. V lost 2 bases to trimming and J lost 5 bases; unmatched junction nucleotides: 8. Germline assignment: CDR1 SGHRS and CDR2 YFSETQ. CDR3: CASSFFITGGTEAFF. The CDR3, as DNA: TGCGCCAGCAGCTTCTTTATTACAGGGGGGACTGAAGCTTTCTTT. The full variable domain, completed using reference TRBV5-1 and TRBJ1-1, is KAGVTQTPRYLIKTRGQQVTLSCSPISGHRSVSWYQQTPGQGLQFLFEYFSETQRNKGNFPGRFSGRQFSNSRSEMNVSTLELGDSALYLCASSFFITGGTEAFFGQGTRLTVV.